A single sample gave rise to the 13 T cell receptor beta chains below, sequenced in a study of CD8+ T cells in alopecia areata. Specified treatment: oral pan-JAK inhibitor, 5-10 mg twice daily. RNA, once extracted, was reverse transcribed into cDNA for use as the sequencing template. Sequencing used immunoSEQ multiplex PCR; TCRdb keeps in-frame clones, though not all of them. The sample shows 150,000 to 200,000 clones, 60% of them seen only once. The sample consisted of CD4+ T cells sorted from blood, taken at week 24, from a patient treated with tofacitinib. These receptors originate from a human donor with alopecia areata.

This rearrangement joins TRBV5-1 to TRBJ2-5; the D call may be TRBD1 or TRBD2 (5 bases each). Germline V gene data show CDR1 as SGHRS and CDR2 as YFSETQ. The CDR3 has 14 amino acids. V was trimmed by 4 bases and J by 5 bases, leaving 15 bases between them. In DNA form, the CDR3 reads TGCGCCAGCAGCCGGGACCCTAGTGGGGAGACCCAGTACTTC. This encodes CASSRDPSGETQYF.

The sample holds a few counts of this clone. CDR3 nucleotide sequence: TGTGCCAGTAGTCCCGGACAGGGCGGCAATCAGCCCCAGCATTTT. Translating it yields CASSPGQGGNQPQHF. This sequence joins TRBV19 and TRBJ1-5; the match to TRBD1 covers 8 bases. V dropped 5 bases and J dropped 2; count of bases not matched to a gene: 5. Germline V gene sequence: CDR1 LNHDA, CDR2 SQIVND (reference sequence). The CDR3 is 15 amino acids. Complete variable domain (other parts from reference TRBV19 and TRBJ1-5): DGGITQSPKYLFRKEGQNVTLSCEQNLNHDAMYWYRQDPGQGLRLIYYSQIVNDFQKGDIAEGYSVSREKKESFPLTVTSAQKNPTAFYLCASSPGQGGNQPQHFGDGTRLSIL.

V and J are TRBV7-2 and TRBJ1-5, with 7 bases aligning to TRBD1. V lost 1 base, J lost 5 bases, and 8 bases stayed unmatched. CDR1 and CDR2 (germline): SGHTA, FQGNSA. The CDR3 totals 16 residues. CDR3 bases: TGTGCCAGCAGCTTAGTATCGGGGCAGGGGGATCAGCCCCAGCATTTT. This codes for CASSLVSGQGDQPQHF. Full variable domain (rest looked up from reference TRBV7-2 and TRBJ1-5): GAGVSQSPSNKVTEKGKDVELRCDPISGHTALYWYRQSLGQGLEFLIYFQGNSAPDKSGLPSDRFSAERTGGSVSTLTIQRTQQEDSAVYLCASSLVSGQGDQPQHFGDGTRLSIL.

This clone was found once. The CDR3 sequence is CAWSDQTGAGGYTF. As DNA, the CDR3 is TGTGCCTGGAGTGACCAAACGGGAGCTGGGGGCTACACCTTC. The rearrangement links TRBV30 to TRBJ1-2; D is ambiguous. In germline, CDR1 is GTSNPN, CDR2 SVGIG (reference sequence). CDR3 length: 14 amino acids. The V gene lost 1 base and the J gene lost 8 bases, with 17 bases spanning the gap.

The chain couples TRBV15 to TRBJ1-2; D unresolved. Germline V gives CDR1 LNHNV, CDR2 YYDKDF (reference sequence). Trimming removed 0 bases from V and 7 bases from J, with 6 bases in between. This CDR3 region has 12 residues. DNA of the CDR3: TGTGCCACCAGCAGAGATCTGAGTGGCTACACCTTC. It encodes CATSRDLSGYTF.

The genes are TRBV27 and TRBJ1-6; 7 bases match TRBD1. CDR3 length: 13 amino acids. V shed 10 bases, J shed 7 bases, and the junction held 7 bases outside the gene matches. Germline V lookup: CDR1 MNHEY, CDR2 SMNVEV (reference sequence). The CDR3 nucleotides are TGTGCCACCACCCCAGGGGGAAATTCACCCCTCCACTTT. Its translation is CATTPGGNSPLHF.

The chain has TRBV30 and TRBJ2-7; D is perhaps TRBD1 or TRBD2 (5 bases each). Germline V lookup: CDR1 GTSNPN, CDR2 SVGIG (reference sequence). This CDR3 comprises 14 residues. V dropped 1 base and J dropped 1 base, with 11 bases sitting between them. The CDR3 is CAWSAGQLSYEQYF. In DNA form, the CDR3 reads TGTGCCTGGAGTGCGGGGCAACTTTCCTACGAGCAGTACTTC.

This rearrangement joins TRBV6-6 to TRBJ1-2; 9 positions agree with TRBD1. The CDR3 loop spans 15 amino acids. The V and J ends lost 6 bases and 5 bases, in that order; junction bases with no gene match: 10. The germline CDR1 and CDR2 sequences are MNHNY and SVGAGI (reference sequence). CDR3 region: CASRPRDREPYGYTF. The DNA for the CDR3 is TGTGCCAGCAGGCCCCGGGACAGGGAACCATATGGCTACACCTTC.

The rearrangement links TRBV29-1 to TRBJ2-7; D ambiguous. V lost 7 bases and J 0 bases, leaving 7 bases between the germline ends. The CDR3 consists of 11 residues. Germline V gives CDR1 SQVTM, CDR2 ANQGSEA. CDR3 sequence reads: CSGRHSYEQYF. Here the CDR3 DNA reads TGCAGCGGGCGACACTCCTACGAGCAGTACTTC.

The V call is TRBV30, the J call TRBJ1-5; a possible D gene is TRBD1 (5 bases). There are 13 residues in the CDR3. Trimming took off 2 bases at V and 5 bases at J, with 10 bases between the two ends. The germline gives CDR1 GTSNPN, CDR2 SVGIG (reference sequence). The DNA for the CDR3 is TGTGCCTGGAGTTCTATGACAGATCAGCCCCAGCATTTT. Residues: CAWSSMTDQPQHF.

This sequence joins TRBV7-2 and TRBJ2-3, with 8 bases lining up with TRBD2. This CDR3 comprises 15 residues. The V gene's germline CDR1 is SGHTA and CDR2 FQGNSA. With 5 bases clipped from V and 1 base from J, the junction kept 5 bases outside the gene matches. Here the CDR3 DNA reads TGTGCCAGCAGCCCCCGTAGCGGGGGCACAGATACGCAGTATTTT. It translates to CASSPRSGGTDTQYF.

The rearrangement joins TRBV2 to TRBJ2-2; 10 bases match TRBD1. Germline values: CDR1 SNHLY, CDR2 FYNNEI. The CDR3 spans 16 residues. The junction had 7 bases not matched to a gene; V was cut back by 5 bases and J by 4 bases. This CDR3 is CASSFRDRGGTGELFF. CDR3 nucleotides: TGTGCCAGCAGTTTCCGGGACAGGGGCGGCACCGGGGAGCTGTTTTTT.

This clone has only a few counts. CDR3 sequence reads: CASSQGGWDEGYTF. CDR3 DNA sequence: TGCGCCAGCAGCCAAGGCGGTTGGGATGAAGGCTACACCTTC. The rearrangement joins TRBV4-1 to TRBJ1-2, with D unresolved. CDR1 and CDR2 (germline): MGHRA, YSYEKL. CDR3 length equals 14 residues. The V gene lost 1 base and the J gene lost 8 bases, with 14 bases spanning the gap.